Listed here are 17 T cell receptor beta chains from one sample, sequenced in a study of OX40 agonist ivuxolimab in advanced cancers. Library construction relied on the immunoSEQ multiplex PCR assay. Held by TCRdb, this immuneACCESS table contains in-frame sequences only and omits some clones. Under half of the omission traces to an unresolved V gene where checked; the cause of the rest is unknown. This sample is represented by approximately 74,000 clones; 85% to 95% of them were singletons. The ten top clones hold 0.32% of the sample. The sample in question was CD4+ or CD8+ T cells sorted from blood, obtained in a trial of the OX40 agonist ivuxolimab. Every receptor here comes from an adult with an advanced solid tumor such as melanoma, head and neck, liver or kidney cancer.

This sequence joins TRBV27 and TRBJ1-4; D unresolved. This CDR3 is built from 16 residues. Germline assignment: CDR1 MNHEY and CDR2 SMNVEV (reference sequence). Trimming took 0 bases from V and 4 from J, leaving 12 bases between them. The CDR3 DNA reads TGTGCCAGCAGTTTATCAGGGAAGTCCCTTAATGAAAAACTGTTTTTT. Protein sequence: CASSLSGKSLNEKLFF. The variable domain in full, completed from reference TRBV27 and TRBJ1-4, reads EAQVTQNPRYLITVTGKKLTVTCSQNMNHEYMSWYRQDPGLGLRQIYYSMNVEVTDKGDVPEGYKVSRKEKRNFPLILESPSPNQTSLYFCASSLSGKSLNEKLFFGSGTQLSVL.

V and J are TRBV6-6 and TRBJ2-7; a possible D gene is TRBD1 (6 bases). Looked up from germline, CDR1 is MNHNY and CDR2 is SVGAGI (reference sequence). V shed 6 bases and J shed 7 bases, with 16 bases lying between them. The length of the CDR3 is 13 residues. The CDR3 here is CASSQGGTGEQYF. The CDR3 nucleotides read TGTGCCAGCAGCCAAGGGGGTACAGGAGAGCAGTACTTC.

V is TRBV7-8 and J is TRBJ1-4; 7 nucleotides match TRBD1. The V gene end was trimmed by 2 bases and the J gene end by 6 bases; junction bases not matched to a gene: 9. The CDR3 is 16 residues long. Germline CDR1 SGHVS, CDR2 FQNEAQ. The CDR3, as DNA: TGTGCCAGCAGCTTACCCGAGGGGGCGGGGGATGAAAAACTGTTTTTT. Protein: CASSLPEGAGDEKLFF.

In nucleotides, the CDR3 is TGTGCCAGCAGCTTAGTCGGGCGCTGGGGGCCCGGGGCCAACGTCCTGACTTTC. Amino acid sequence: CASSLVGRWGPGANVLTF. The rearrangement joins TRBV7-2 to TRBJ2-6, with D possibly TRBD1 on 6 matching bases. Between the trimmed V and J ends, which lost 1 base and 4 bases, there was a span of 17 bases. Germline CDR1 reads SGHTA; CDR2 reads FQGNSA. This CDR3 has 18 residues.

The chain links TRBV30 to TRBJ2-7; D is uncertain. CDR1 is GTSNPN and CDR2 is SVGIG in the germline V gene (reference sequence). V lost 0 bases to trimming and J lost 8 bases, with 11 bases between them. There are 12 residues in the CDR3. CDR3 bases: TGTGCCTGGAGTGTACAAATACAAAAGCAGTACTTC. It encodes CAWSVQIQKQYF.

The count of this clone is one. The J gene is TRBJ1-2, the V gene TRBV6-6, with D maybe TRBD1 (6 bases). The CDR3 is 15 residues long. Between the trimmed V and J ends, which lost 0 bases and 1 base, there was a span of 9 bases. Germline lookup yields CDR1 MNHNY and CDR2 SVGAGI (reference sequence). Written as DNA, the CDR3 is TGTGCCAGCAGTTACTCGGACAGCATTAACTATGGCTACACCTTC. Amino acids: CASSYSDSINYGYTF.

This rearrangement joins TRBV6-1 to TRBJ2-1; the D is unclear. The germline gives CDR1 MNHNS, CDR2 SASEGT. The V gene lost 4 bases and the J gene lost 7 bases, with 5 bases spanning the gap. The CDR3 covers 11 residues. DNA of the CDR3: TGTGCCAGCAGTGTTATGAATGAGCAGTTCTTC. This gives the protein CASSVMNEQFF.

V gene TRBV6-5 combines with J gene TRBJ2-5; the match to TRBD2 covers 13 bases. This CDR3 region has 16 residues. The germline V gene encodes CDR1 MNHEY and CDR2 SVGAGI. V shed 6 bases and J 5 bases; nucleotides not matched to a gene: 9. The CDR3 nucleotides are TGTGCCAGCAGCTACGGACTAGCGGGAGTCTCGGAGACCCAGTACTTC. It yields the protein CASSYGLAGVSETQYF.

The V call is TRBV9, the J call TRBJ2-3; 12 nucleotides align to TRBD2. CDR1 SGDLS and CDR2 YYNGEE come from the germline V gene. This CDR3 has 17 amino acids. V lost 4 bases and J lost 0; bases outside the gene matches: 6. CDR3 protein: CASSLYGTSGSTDTQYF. The CDR3 nucleotides read TGTGCCAGCAGCTTATACGGGACTAGCGGGAGCACAGATACGCAGTATTTT.

The chain carries TRBV6-1 and TRBJ1-1; D uncertain. The length of the CDR3 is 11 residues. From germline, CDR1 is MNHNS and CDR2 SASEGT. Trimming pared 5 bases from V and 6 bases from J, leaving 7 bases between. In DNA form, the CDR3 reads TGTGCCAGCAGTTATTTGGCTGAAGCTTTCTTT. It translates to CASSYLAEAFF.

The chain combines TRBV10-3 with TRBJ1-6, with 7 bases that match TRBD1. V trimming: 2 bases; J trimming: 9 bases; junction bases outside the gene matches: 4. This CDR3 region has 14 residues. Germline CDR1 reads ENHRY; CDR2 reads SYGVKD. The CDR3 DNA is TGTGCCATCAGTGAGGACAGGGATAGTTCACCCCTCCACTTT. This encodes CAISEDRDSSPLHF.

The genes are TRBV25-1 and TRBJ2-3; TRBD2 might be the D (6 bases). V lost 3 bases and J lost 5, with 9 bases in between. Germline loops: CDR1 MGHDK, CDR2 SYGVNS. This CDR3 is built from 13 residues. The CDR3 nucleotides read TGTGCCAGCAGTGAGGGACTGATAGATACGCAGTATTTT. Translated, it gives CASSEGLIDTQYF.

This chain joins TRBV28 and TRBJ1-5; no clear D. The V gene lost 1 base and the J gene lost 5 bases, with 15 bases spanning the gap. This CDR3 contains 16 residues. The germline V gene encodes CDR1 MDHEN and CDR2 SYDVKM. This CDR3 is CASSLLTSGAHQPQHF. As DNA, the CDR3 is TGTGCCAGCAGTTTATTGACTTCGGGAGCGCATCAGCCCCAGCATTTT.

The chain carries TRBV19 and TRBJ1-1, with 9 nucleotides matching TRBD1. CDR3 size: 15 residues. V trimming: 7 bases; J trimming: 4 bases; junction bases outside the gene matches: 10. The V gene's germline CDR1 is LNHDA and CDR2 SQIVND (reference sequence). In DNA, the CDR3 is TGTGCCAGTACGGAACAGGGGGCTTTGGGCACTGAAGCTTTCTTT. The encoded protein is CASTEQGALGTEAFF.

The CDR3 here is CASRPGTGSYEQYF. The CDR3 nucleotides are TGTGCCAGCAGACCCGGGACAGGGTCCTACGAGCAGTACTTC. The chain carries TRBV6-5 and TRBJ2-7; 9 nucleotides align to TRBD1. Germline CDR1 reads MNHEY; CDR2 reads SVGAGI. CDR3 size: 14 residues. The V segment lost 6 bases and the J segment 1 base; nucleotides outside the gene matches: 4.

The chain links TRBV6-1 to TRBJ1-2; no clear D. This CDR3 is built from 12 residues. Germline loops: CDR1 MNHNS, CDR2 SASEGT. Trimming shortened V by 1 base and J by 4 bases, and 4 bases separated the two germline ends. The DNA for the CDR3 is TGTGCCAGCAGTGAAGAGGGCTATGGCTACACCTTC. Protein sequence: CASSEEGYGYTF.

In its sample, this clone was seen once. The V call is TRBV11-2, the J call TRBJ2-1; the D is unclear. Between the trimmed V and J ends, which lost 2 bases and 10 bases, there was a span of 12 bases. CDR1 is SGHAT and CDR2 is FQNNGV in the germline V gene. There are 13 residues in the CDR3. The CDR3 region is CASSLWATMEQFF. DNA of the CDR3: TGTGCCAGCAGCTTATGGGCTACGATGGAGCAGTTCTTC.